The present TCR beta chain was sequenced within a study of blood T cell repertoires in COVID-19. Study at large: T cells, B-cell-depleted T cells, or PBMCs supplied cDNA or gDNA.

Germline CDR1 is LNHDA and CDR2 is SQIVND (reference sequence). V was clipped by 6 bases and J by 0 bases, with 12 bases between them. The CDR3 runs to 16 residues. In the original analysis: How many nucleated cells were present was estimated from reference gene primer amplification. Method: immunoSEQ multiplex PCR; TCRdb's copy keeps in-frame clones and lacks some. V, J and clone size were drawn from that table, and D and trimming were deduced from the DNA. This table holds around 370,000 clones, around 90% found once. The chain uses TRBV19 and TRBJ1-6; no firm D call. This TCR was recovered from a man aged 18 to 35 with active or convalescent COVID-19. Sequencing input: peripheral blood. CDR3 bases: TGTGCCAGTAGCCCCACTCGGGGCTCCTATAATTCACCCCTCCACTTT. This sequence encodes CASSPTRGSYNSPLHF.